The 8 T cell receptor beta chains in this list originate from one sample, sequenced in a study of cytomegalovirus exposure and HLA in healthy donors. With 60 Vbeta and 13 Jbeta primers, the PCR was carried out. Sequencing used immunoSEQ multiplex PCR; TCRdb keeps in-frame clones, though not all of them. The sample table sets out some 150,000 clones. Sequenced material: PBMCs. The source is a middle-aged man in good health and CMV-seronegative.

V usage is TRBV6-1 and J usage is TRBJ1-1; D is undetermined. CDR1 and CDR2 (germline): MNHNS, SASEGT. V dropped 1 base and J dropped 4 bases, with 13 bases sitting between them. This CDR3 has 15 amino acids. In DNA, the CDR3 is TGTGCCAGCAGTGAAGGAACAGTCGTTGTCACTGAAGCTTTCTTT. It specifies CASSEGTVVVTEAFF.

The rearrangement links TRBV11-2 to TRBJ2-5; D is possibly TRBD2 (5 bases). Deletions cut 6 bases from V and 2 bases from J, with 10 bases between. This CDR3 has 13 residues. Germline CDR1 SGHAT, CDR2 FQNNGV. CDR3 sequence (DNA): TGTGCCAGCAGTAAAGAGCGGCAAGAGACCCAGTACTTC. This sequence encodes CASSKERQETQYF.

The J gene is TRBJ2-1, the V gene TRBV2, with unresolved D. The CDR3 has 11 residues. Trimming stripped 6 bases from V and 10 bases from J, with 10 bases between. Germline values: CDR1 SNHLY, CDR2 FYNNEI. The CDR3 sequence is CASRETGEQFF. The DNA of the CDR3 is TGTGCCAGCAGGGAGACTGGGGAGCAGTTCTTC.

The CDR3 bases are TGTGCCATCAGTGTTATTACAGATTATGGCTACACCTTC. This sequence encodes CAISVITDYGYTF. This chain links TRBV10-3 with TRBJ1-2; D gene unclear. Trimming shortened V by 4 bases and J by 5 bases, and 11 bases separated the two germline ends. This CDR3 is 13 amino acids long. Germline V gene sequence: CDR1 ENHRY, CDR2 SYGVKD.

The rearrangement joins TRBV15 to TRBJ2-2, with 11 nucleotides matching TRBD2. This CDR3 is built from 20 residues. Germline CDR1 is LNHNV and CDR2 is YYDKDF (reference sequence). Trimming cost V 6 bases and J 5 bases; bases outside gene matches: 20. The CDR3 DNA reads as TGTGCCACCAGTCCCCAGAGACGGACTAGCGGGCCCTTGAGGACCGGGGAGCTGTTTTTT. It translates to CATSPQRRTSGPLRTGELFF.

This CDR3 is CASSIMPGGLLFF. The CDR3 DNA follows: TGTGCCAGTAGTATAATGCCGGGGGGTCTTCTGTTTTTT. The chain links TRBV19 to TRBJ1-4; a weak D match, TRBD1 (5 bases). With 2 bases removed from V and 14 bases from J, the gap between germline ends came to 15 bases. This CDR3 has 13 residues. The germline V gene has CDR1 LNHDA and CDR2 SQIVND (reference sequence).

The gene calls are TRBV5-5 and TRBJ1-1, with a possible D match to TRBD1 (5 bases). The CDR3 is 15 residues long. Trimming removed 6 bases at V and 1 base at J, with 16 bases between. Germline CDR1 reads SGHKS; CDR2 reads YYEKEE (reference sequence). The DNA for the CDR3 is TGTGCCAGCAATCTGTGGGGGGGATCGAACACTGAAGCTTTCTTT. As protein: CASNLWGGSNTEAFF.

The chain joins TRBV5-6 to TRBJ1-4, with 8 bases lining up with TRBD1. CDR1 and CDR2 from the germline V gene are SGHDT and YYEEEE. The J segment lost 2 bases and the V segment lost 2 bases, leaving 5 bases of the junction unmatched. The CDR3 is 16 residues long. CDR3 protein: CASSFTGGSTNEKLFF. As DNA, the CDR3 is TGTGCCAGCAGCTTTACAGGGGGAAGTACTAATGAAAAACTGTTTTTT.